The rows below give T cell receptor beta chains drawn from one sample of a study of T cell responses to AZD1222 COVID-19 vaccine. TCRdb keeps only in-frame clones here, not all; method: immunoSEQ multiplex PCR. The table has more than 95,000 clones, 85% to 90% seen once. Source: peripheral blood, taken on day 0 of MenACWY control vaccination. The receptor set was obtained from an adult in good health. Each CDR3 is given with its conserved first and last residue.

v_gene	j_gene	CDR3aa
TRBV6-5	TRBJ1-6	CASGGGGNSPLHF
TRBV5-1	TRBJ1-2	CASFNEYGYTF
TRBV7-2	TRBJ2-7	CASSPSFSRHYEQYF
TRBV27	TRBJ1-2	CASSSAGGPHPLYGYTF
TRBV6-5	TRBJ2-1	CASSYASGNYNEQFF
TRBV9	TRBJ1-2	CASSVSFLEGYTF
TRBV4-3	TRBJ2-3	CASSQDIRGTANTQYF
TRBV6-5	TRBJ2-2	CASRPWAVTGELFF
TRBV24-1	TRBJ2-3	CATSVGSTDTQYF
TRBV7-9	TRBJ2-2	CASSLIAANTGELFF
TRBV30	TRBJ1-1	CAWTSMNTEAFF
TRBV11-2	TRBJ2-7	CASSLGPSWEQYF
TRBV5-4	TRBJ1-6	CASSLDGDTYNSPLHF
TRBV2	TRBJ1-1	CASSVVSIMNTEAFF
TRBV6-1	TRBJ2-7	CASSGPVEGVYAYEQYF
TRBV5-1	TRBJ1-6	CASSPGTGVGSPLHF
TRBV3-1/TRBV3-2	TRBJ1-1	CASSQDLGRTEAFF
TRBV18	TRBJ1-2	CASSPGASLGYTF
TRBV29-1	TRBJ2-7	CSALESPHEQYF
TRBV7-2	TRBJ2-7	CASRRSGRGYEQYF
TRBV5-1	TRBJ1-1	CASSLVGLNTEAFF
TRBV27	TRBJ2-1	CATVGTSGYEQFF
TRBV30	TRBJ1-4	CAWSARTGGKLFF
TRBV5-1	TRBJ2-7	CASSLYTGSYEQYF
TRBV28	TRBJ2-2	CASSLWGSAARELFF
TRBV24-1	TRBJ2-5	CATSEPLGPRETQYF
TRBV9	TRBJ1-6	CASSVWSSYNSPLHF